This TCR beta chain was captured by sequencing in a study of a mutant IDH1 vaccine in newly diagnosed glioma. Study at large: Most patients had radiochemotherapy with temozolomide before enrollment; others had one alone. General study results and limits: Evidence of vaccine-induced immune responses was documented in less than 95% of patients.

Produced via immunoSEQ multiplex PCR; TCRdb's table is partial and in-frame only. Among some 70,000 clones, less than 85% were seen once, and the ten largest hold about 7.5%. Time point defined: baseline, week 1 (first vaccination visit). Specified treatment: pre-vaccination baseline after standard-of-care therapy. Tumors from donors were new WHO grade 3 or 4 IDH1-mutant astrocytomas with ATRX loss. On this clone itself: As yet, its antigen is unknown.

With 5 bases removed from V and 5 bases from J, the gap between germline ends came to 10 bases. Germline values: CDR1 LNHDA, CDR2 SQIVND (reference sequence). CDR3 length equals 12 residues. The rearrangement uses TRBV19 and TRBJ2-7; D ambiguous. Sample: PBMCs, taken from a glioma patient treated with radiotherapy, temozolomide or both. This sequence was found in a man aged 50-59 years with glioma. CDR3 in amino acids: CASSHTGDEQYF. CDR3 sequence (DNA): TGTGCCAGTAGTCACACCGGAGACGAGCAGTACTTC.